The 21 T cell receptor beta chains given below trace back to one sample, sequenced in a study of Tregs in tolerant kidney transplant recipients. Data came from immunoSEQ multiplex PCR; TCRdb stores just in-frame clones and leaves some out. The sample lists about 240,000 clones, approximately 83% occurring once. Sequenced input: CD4+ T cells from blood. The receptors here all came from a human donor in good health.

The chain links TRBV7-2 to TRBJ2-1, with 9 nucleotides matching TRBD2. V shed 6 bases and J 0 bases; nucleotides not matched to a gene: 3. Germline-derived CDR1 and CDR2 are SGHTA and FQGNSA. The CDR3 is made up of 15 amino acids. The CDR3 sequence: CASRLAGLSYNEQFF. Written as DNA, the CDR3 is TGTGCCAGCAGGCTAGCGGGGCTCTCCTACAATGAGCAGTTCTTC.

A few counts support this clone. V and J are TRBV2 and TRBJ1-1, with 7 nucleotides matching TRBD1. This CDR3 spans 13 amino acids. Trimming removed 7 bases from V and 1 base from J; junction bases left unmatched: 3. Germline assignment: CDR1 SNHLY and CDR2 FYNNEI. Here the CDR3 reads CASMTGTNTEAFF. Here the CDR3 DNA reads TGTGCCAGCATGACAGGGACGAACACTGAAGCTTTCTTT.

This chain joins TRBV19 and TRBJ2-2, with a weak D call TRBD2 (6 bases). The CDR3 length is 15 residues. Trimming removed 3 bases at V and 5 bases at J, with 13 bases between. Germline V gives CDR1 LNHDA, CDR2 SQIVND (reference sequence). In DNA form, the CDR3 reads TGTGCCAGTAGTATCGTAGCGGCCGGGACCGGGGAGCTGTTTTTT. Protein product: CASSIVAAGTGELFF.

This clone occurred once. The rearrangement uses TRBV7-2 and TRBJ2-7; 7 bases agree with TRBD2. The CDR3 is 15 residues long. The V segment lost 2 bases and the J segment 4 bases; nucleotides outside the gene matches: 8. Looked up from germline, CDR1 is SGHTA and CDR2 is FQGNSA. CDR3 nucleotide sequence: TGTGCCAGCAGCTTATTGAATTTCGGGGGGTACGAGCAGTACTTC. It codes for CASSLLNFGGYEQYF.

This clone was recorded a few times. The chain uses TRBV11-2 and TRBJ1-2; TRBD1 matches 8 bases. V trimming: 5 bases; J trimming: 5 bases; junction bases outside the gene matches: 7. The germline CDR1 and CDR2 sequences are SGHAT and FQNNGV. The CDR3 runs to 14 residues. CDR3 sequence: CASSRDRGGYGYTF. The DNA of the CDR3 is TGTGCCAGCAGCCGCGACAGGGGCGGTTATGGCTACACCTTC.

The rearrangement links TRBV29-1 to TRBJ1-2; no firm D call. V lost 5 bases to trimming and J lost 8 bases, with 6 bases between them. This CDR3 region has 9 residues. Germline-derived CDR1 and CDR2 are SQVTM and ANQGSEA. CDR3 DNA: TGCAGCGTTCCCCCCGGCTACACCTTC. Translating it yields CSVPPGYTF.

This chain joins TRBV6-1 and TRBJ2-5, with 7 positions matching TRBD2. The CDR3 has 14 amino acids. Trimming removed 7 bases from V and 2 bases from J; junction bases left unmatched: 7. Per germline, CDR1 MNHNS and CDR2 SASEGT. CDR3 DNA: TGTGCCAGCAAGTGGCTAGCGGAGCAAGAGACCCAGTACTTC. Translated: CASKWLAEQETQYF.

This clone appeared a single time. The rearrangement joins TRBV19 to TRBJ1-1; 7 positions agree with TRBD1. CDR1 and CDR2 from the germline V gene are LNHDA and SQIVND (reference sequence). Trimming at V came to 7 bases and at J to 1 base, leaving 18 bases not matched to a gene. The CDR3 length is 18 residues. The CDR3 DNA follows: TGTGCCAGTAAACCCTACAGGGGTAGGGGCGACAGGAACACTGAAGCTTTCTTT. Amino acid sequence: CASKPYRGRGDRNTEAFF.

CDR3 DNA sequence: TGCGCCAGCAGCTTACTAGCGGGGGGAACAGAGACCCAGTACTTC. Protein sequence: CASSLLAGGTETQYF. This chain joins TRBV5-1 and TRBJ2-5; 12 bases align to TRBD2. The V segment lost 2 bases and the J segment 4 bases; nucleotides outside the gene matches: 3. This CDR3 spans 15 amino acids. CDR1 and CDR2 (germline): SGHRS, YFSETQ. Full variable domain (remainder filled in from reference TRBV5-1 and TRBJ2-5): KAGVTQTPRYLIKTRGQQVTLSCSPISGHRSVSWYQQTPGQGLQFLFEYFSETQRNKGNFPGRFSGRQFSNSRSEMNVSTLELGDSALYLCASSLLAGGTETQYFGPGTRLLVL.

The gene calls are TRBV5-6 and TRBJ2-7; D may be TRBD2 (5 bases). CDR1 is SGHDT and CDR2 is YYEEEE in the germline V gene. The CDR3 covers 15 residues. Trimming shortened V by 4 bases and J by 3 bases, and 17 bases separated the two germline ends. CDR3: CASSPWAGVGYEQYF. CDR3 DNA sequence: TGTGCCAGCAGCCCGTGGGCCGGGGTAGGCTACGAGCAGTACTTC.

This clone was counted a single time. The chain couples TRBV7-8 to TRBJ1-2; D may be TRBD1 (5 bases). V shed 1 base and J shed 2 bases, with 14 bases lying between them. CDR1 and CDR2 (germline): SGHVS, FQNEAQ. The CDR3 is 16 residues long. CDR3 bases: TGTGCCAGCAGCTTAGTGGGTCAGGGTATAAACTATGGCTACACCTTC. Its translation: CASSLVGQGINYGYTF.

This clone is a singleton in its sample. The J gene is TRBJ1-1, the V gene TRBV5-1; 7 bases are shared with TRBD1. This CDR3 spans 14 amino acids. V was clipped by 0 bases and J by 4 bases; unmatched bases: 3. CDR1 is SGHRS, CDR2 YFSETQ, per germline. The chain's CDR3 is CASSLGQGGTEAFF. The CDR3 DNA is TGCGCCAGCAGCTTGGGTCAGGGGGGCACTGAAGCTTTCTTT.

In its sample, this clone was seen once. The CDR3, as DNA: TGTGCCAGTAGGAAAGGGAACGAGCAGTACTTC. Translating gives CASRKGNEQYF. This chain joins TRBV6-6 and TRBJ2-7; D is ambiguous. Germline V CDR1 and CDR2: MNHNY, SVGAGI (reference sequence). The CDR3 has 11 amino acids. The germline V and J ends were trimmed by 9 bases and 5 bases, with 11 bases remaining between them.

This clone appeared once. This rearrangement joins TRBV6-5 to TRBJ2-1, with 8 bases aligning to TRBD2. Losses at the gene ends were 0 bases for V and 1 base for J; bases not matched to a gene: 2. The CDR3 loop spans 16 amino acids. The germline gives CDR1 MNHEY, CDR2 SVGAGI. The CDR3 sequence is CASSYSLAGSYNEQFF. CDR3 bases: TGTGCCAGCAGTTACTCGTTAGCGGGATCCTACAATGAGCAGTTCTTC.

This chain joins TRBV18 and TRBJ1-2, with D unclear. Germline V lookup: CDR1 KGHSH, CDR2 LQKENI. CDR3 length: 13 residues. V was pared by 0 bases and J by 8 bases, with 10 bases between. The CDR3 region is CASSPPAGGGYTF. The CDR3 region has the DNA TGTGCCAGCTCACCACCGGCGGGTGGGGGCTACACCTTC.

The chain has TRBV7-9 and TRBJ1-2; D is undetermined. V shed 3 bases and J shed 5 bases, with 7 bases lying between them. Per germline, CDR1 SEHNR and CDR2 FQNEAQ (reference sequence). The CDR3 is 12 residues long. DNA of the CDR3: TGTGCCAGCAGCTTGAACAGTTATGGCTACACCTTC. It translates to CASSLNSYGYTF.

The chain's CDR3 is CASSLAPGQGVETQYF. The CDR3 nucleotides are TGCGCCAGCAGCTTGGCGCCGGGACAGGGGGTTGAGACCCAGTACTTC. The chain has TRBV5-1 and TRBJ2-5; 11 bases are a match to TRBD1. This CDR3 contains 16 residues. V lost 0 bases, J lost 5 bases, and 6 bases stayed unmatched. The V gene's germline CDR1 is SGHRS and CDR2 YFSETQ.

CDR3 coding DNA: TGTGCCAGCAGCTTAGGCTGGTCCGCTAATGAAAAACTGTTTTTT. Translation gives CASSLGWSANEKLFF. This chain uses TRBV7-2 with TRBJ1-4; no firm D call. Deletions cut 1 base from V and 3 bases from J, with 9 bases between. CDR1 and CDR2 (germline): SGHTA, FQGNSA. CDR3 length: 15 amino acids. The full variable domain, completed using reference TRBV7-2 and TRBJ1-4, is GAGVSQSPSNKVTEKGKDVELRCDPISGHTALYWYRQSLGQGLEFLIYFQGNSAPDKSGLPSDRFSAERTGGSVSTLTIQRTQQEDSAVYLCASSLGWSANEKLFFGSGTQLSVL.

The chain links TRBV5-1 to TRBJ1-1; D call uncertain. Germline assignment: CDR1 SGHRS and CDR2 YFSETQ. CDR3 length: 13 amino acids. Trimming removed 4 bases at V and 0 bases at J, with 7 bases between. The DNA of the CDR3 is TGCGCCAGCAGCCCGGAAATGAACACTGAAGCTTTCTTT. It codes for CASSPEMNTEAFF.

This CDR3 is CASSVEGQGGTEAFF. The CDR3 DNA reads as TGTGCCAGCAGTGTTGAGGGACAGGGAGGAACTGAAGCTTTCTTT. The gene calls are TRBV6-1 and TRBJ1-1; 9 bases map to TRBD1. J was trimmed by 5 bases and V by 4 bases; bases with no gene match: 8. The germline gives CDR1 MNHNS, CDR2 SASEGT. CDR3 length: 15 residues.

A single count supports this clone. Here the CDR3 DNA reads TGCGCCAGCAGCGTACTAGCGGGGACCGGGGGAGATACGCAGTATTTT. This encodes CASSVLAGTGGDTQYF. This chain joins TRBV5-1 and TRBJ2-3; 10 bases fit TRBD2. The CDR3 length is 16 residues. V shed 4 bases, J shed 5 bases, and the junction held 10 bases outside the gene matches. Germline CDR1 reads SGHRS; CDR2 reads YFSETQ.